This T cell receptor (beta chain) was identified during a study of PD-L1 blockade in urothelial cancer. V was shortened by 7 bases and J by 9 bases, with 15 bases between the two germline ends. There are 12 residues in the CDR3. Germline CDR1 reads LGHNT; CDR2 reads FRNRAP. Study-level results: Pretreatment blood TCR clonality under the median forecast improved survival.

Data came from immunoSEQ multiplex PCR; TCRdb stores just in-frame clones and leaves some out. Of 100,000 to 150,000 clones detected, around 85% appear once; the ten largest clones hold roughly 2.9%. Comments on this clone: What it binds is unknown.

The time point here: pretreatment peripheral blood. This specimen consisted of PBMCs, obtained around atezolizumab (anti-PD-L1) treatment. The clonotype comes from a man in his forties or fifties with urothelial cancer. J is TRBJ2-5 and V is TRBV12-5, with D possibly TRBD2 on 5 matching bases. CDR3 residues: CASAPPVGAQYF. The DNA for the CDR3 is TGTGCTAGTGCCCCCCCGGTCGGGGCCCAGTACTTC.